This is a list of T cell receptor beta chains from one sample in a study of blood T cell repertoires in COVID-19. The data were produced by immunoSEQ multiplex PCR, yet TCRdb's version contains in-frame clones alone and is incomplete. Of about 270,000 clones listed, roughly four fifths were seen once; the top ten hold over 9%. Sequences were obtained from peripheral blood. These receptors were collected from a woman aged 50 to 65 who had recovered from COVID-19. Each CDR3 is given with its conserved first and last residue. The D gene is left open where the match is weak. Only some rows state a clone size, as once, few, many or a class for expanded clones.

TRBV14	TRBJ1-5	.	.	CASSQGSSGVNQPQHF	TGTGCCAGCAGCCAAGGGTCATCAGGGGTTAACCAGCCCCAGCATTTT
TRBV3-1/TRBV3-2	TRBJ2-1	.	.	CASSQVKWTGTTYNEQFF	TGTGCCAGCAGCCAAGTAAAGTGGACAGGGACTACTTACAATGAGCAGTTCTTC
TRBV9	TRBJ2-7	TRBD2	once	CASSVESGRALNEQYF	TGTGCCAGCAGCGTAGAAAGCGGGAGGGCCCTCAACGAGCAGTACTTC
TRBV7-9	TRBJ1-1	TRBD1	.	CASRPRGQNSMNTEAFF	TGTGCCAGCAGACCCCGGGGACAGAACTCAATGAACACTGAAGCTTTCTTT
TRBV5-1	TRBJ2-3	.	.	CASSLGGRVSDTQYF	TGCGCCAGCAGCTTGGGAGGCCGGGTATCAGATACGCAGTATTTT
TRBV20-1	TRBJ2-5	.	.	CSASFTGAETQYF	TGCAGTGCTAGTTTCACGGGAGCGGAGACCCAGTACTTC
TRBV3-1/TRBV3-2	TRBJ2-7	.	.	CASSQASSVDEQYF	TGTGCCAGCAGCCAAGCCTCTAGCGTCGACGAGCAGTACTTC
TRBV5-8	TRBJ1-1	.	.	CASSLAGETEAFF	TGTGCCAGCAGCTTGGCGGGGGAGACTGAAGCTTTCTTT
TRBV6-1	TRBJ1-1	.	few	CASSLGVSWAFF	TGTGCCAGCAGTCTAGGAGTTTCGTGGGCTTTCTTT
TRBV21-1	TRBJ1-2	.	once	CASSKGTNCPRGYTF	TGTGCCAGCAGCAAAGGGACAAATTGCCCAAGAGGCTACACCTTC
TRBV5-1	TRBJ1-2	TRBD1	.	CASSSYNYHPGQENGYTF	TGCGCCAGCAGCTCGTACAACTATCATCCGGGACAGGAGAATGGCTACACCTTC
TRBV7-2	TRBJ2-5	TRBD1	.	CASSDGTGQFQETQYF	TGTGCCAGCAGCGACGGGACAGGGCAATTCCAAGAGACCCAGTACTTC
TRBV7-2	TRBJ1-2	.	.	CASSLAQGREGYTF	TGTGCCAGCAGCTTAGCTCAGGGTAGGGAAGGCTACACCTTC
TRBV11-1	TRBJ2-5	TRBD1	.	CASSTGGGETQYF	TGTGCCAGCAGTACAGGGGGCGGGGAGACCCAGTACTTC
TRBV27	TRBJ1-6	.	once	CASSLLQGAPLHF	TGTGCCAGCAGTTTATTACAGGGTGCTCCCCTCCACTTT
TRBV3-1/TRBV3-2	TRBJ2-2	.	.	CASSQVGSGELFF	TGTGCCAGCAGCCAAGTCGGGTCCGGGGAGCTGTTTTTT
TRBV7-9	TRBJ2-4	.	.	CASSSFEQGIKNIQYF	TGTGCCAGCAGCTCCTTCGAGCAGGGGATAAAAAACATTCAGTACTTC
TRBV19	TRBJ1-2	.	.	CASSISRGENYGYTF	TGTGCCAGTAGTATTTCCCGGGGAGAGAACTATGGCTACACCTTC
TRBV6-2/TRBV6-3	TRBJ1-4	TRBD1	.	CASSYADRGRGNEKLFF	TGTGCCAGCAGTTACGCGGACAGGGGGCGCGGTAATGAAAAACTGTTTTTT
TRBV7-9	TRBJ1-4	.	.	CASSLASHSATNEKLFF	TGTGCCAGCAGCTTAGCGAGCCACTCGGCAACTAATGAAAAACTGTTTTTT
TRBV2	TRBJ2-5	TRBD1	.	CASSTPTGGETQYF	TGTGCCAGCAGTACCCCGACAGGGGGAGAGACCCAGTACTTC
TRBV3-1/TRBV3-2	TRBJ2-3	.	.	CASSQAKLSGYTDTQYF	TGTGCCAGCAGCCAAGCCAAGCTCAGCGGGTACACAGATACGCAGTATTTT
TRBV27	TRBJ1-2	.	.	CASSFPAGRGYTF	TGTGCCAGCAGTTTTCCGGCAGGGCGAGGCTACACCTTC
TRBV7-2	TRBJ2-5	.	.	CASTQRRSGQETQYF	TGTGCCAGCACCCAAAGACGATCCGGGCAAGAGACCCAGTACTTC
TRBV28	TRBJ1-1	.	.	CASSTYLTGAEAFF	TGTGCCAGCAGTACTTACTTGACAGGCGCTGAAGCTTTCTTT
TRBV6-5	TRBJ2-3	TRBD1	.	CASTSWDRGTDTQYF	TGTGCCAGCACCTCCTGGGACAGGGGGACAGATACGCAGTATTTT
TRBV19	TRBJ2-3	TRBD2	.	CASTGTSGSLTDTQYF	TGTGCCAGTACCGGGACTAGCGGGAGTCTGACAGATACGCAGTATTTT
TRBV6-1	TRBJ2-2	.	.	CASSEGAGRAGELFF	TGTGCCAGCAGTGAAGGGGCGGGGCGGGCCGGGGAGCTGTTTTTT
TRBV5-1	TRBJ1-1	.	.	CASSTPGLTEAFF	TGCGCCAGCAGCACCCCAGGGTTGACTGAAGCTTTCTTT
TRBV5-1	TRBJ1-5	.	.	CASSFQGGNQPQHF	TGCGCCAGCAGCTTCCAGGGTGGCAATCAGCCCCAGCATTTT
TRBV5-6	TRBJ2-4	.	.	CASSKGGRQLDKNIQYF	TGTGCCAGCAGTAAAGGGGGTCGGCAATTAGACAAAAACATTCAGTACTTC
TRBV3-1/TRBV3-2	TRBJ2-3	TRBD2	once	CASSLGAGISTDTQYF	TGTGCCAGCAGCCTGGGAGCGGGGATTAGCACAGATACGCAGTATTTT
TRBV7-8	TRBJ1-4	TRBD1	few	CASSLGTGKEKLFF	TGTGCCAGCAGTCTCGGGACAGGGAAAGAAAAACTGTTTTTT
TRBV5-1	TRBJ2-1	TRBD1	.	CASSTQGVTGGEQFF	TGCGCCAGCAGCACACAGGGGGTGACTGGGGGTGAGCAGTTCTTC
TRBV6-2/TRBV6-3	TRBJ2-3	.	.	CASSYSAGSDTQYF	TGTGCCAGCAGTTACTCTGCGGGATCAGATACGCAGTATTTT
TRBV6-5	TRBJ2-3	TRBD2	.	CASSYSGGYTDTQYF	TGTGCCAGCAGTTACTCCGGGGGGTACACAGATACGCAGTATTTT
TRBV7-9	TRBJ1-1	.	few	CASSTPRALNTEAFF	TGTGCCAGCAGCACCCCAAGAGCGTTGAACACTGAAGCTTTCTTT
TRBV28	TRBJ1-3	TRBD1	.	CASSAPGGSGNTIYF	TGTGCCAGCAGTGCCCCAGGGGGCTCTGGAAACACCATATATTTT
TRBV7-7	TRBJ2-1	TRBD1	.	CASSSRTGADEQFF	TGTGCCAGCAGCTCTAGGACAGGGGCCGATGAGCAGTTCTTC
TRBV24-1	TRBJ2-1	TRBD1	.	CATSDSDRVIFF	TGTGCCACCAGTGACTCGGACAGGGTAATATTCTTC
TRBV3-1/TRBV3-2	TRBJ2-5	TRBD2	few	CASSRKSGGPSETQYF	TGTGCCAGCAGCCGCAAATCGGGGGGGCCTTCGGAGACCCAGTACTTC
TRBV11-3	TRBJ2-1	TRBD2	.	CASSLASGALEQFF	TGTGCCAGCAGTTTGGCTAGCGGGGCCCTGGAGCAGTTCTTC
TRBV28	TRBJ2-7	.	.	CASSYQGSYEQYF	TGTGCCAGCAGTTACCAGGGGAGCTACGAGCAGTACTTC
TRBV5-1	TRBJ2-5	TRBD2	few	CASSWTSGGSETQYF	TGCGCCAGCAGCTGGACTAGCGGGGGTTCGGAGACCCAGTACTTC
TRBV5-1	TRBJ1-3	.	.	CASSIHSGGGNTIYF	TGCGCCAGCAGCATTCATTCGGGAGGCGGAAACACCATATATTTT
TRBV28	TRBJ2-7	.	.	CASSPRQTGNYEQYF	TGTGCCAGCAGTCCACGACAGACAGGAAACTACGAGCAGTACTTC
TRBV27	TRBJ1-1	TRBD1	.	CASSVSRGLQGEAFF	TGTGCCAGCAGTGTGTCCAGGGGGTTACAGGGTGAAGCTTTCTTT
TRBV7-2	TRBJ2-3	TRBD2	.	CASSKGLAGPYTDTQYF	TGTGCCAGCAGCAAGGGACTAGCGGGGCCCTACACAGATACGCAGTATTTT
TRBV18	TRBJ2-7	TRBD1	.	CASSLSGGGDEQYF	TGTGCCAGCTCACTATCAGGGGGCGGGGACGAGCAGTACTTC
TRBV3-1/TRBV3-2	TRBJ2-5	TRBD2	.	CASSLGTSGRETQYF	TGTGCCAGCAGCCTCGGGACTAGCGGGAGGGAGACCCAGTACTTC
TRBV29-1	TRBJ1-2	TRBD1	.	CSVEWALGTGGVFWGYTF	TGCAGCGTTGAATGGGCGTTAGGGACAGGGGGCGTATTTTGGGGCTACACCTTC
TRBV6-6	TRBJ2-5	.	.	CASSYLETQYF	TGTGCCAGCAGTTACCTGGAGACCCAGTACTTC
TRBV9	TRBJ1-6	.	.	CASSVDSQPLHF	TGTGCCAGCAGCGTAGATAGCCAACCCCTCCACTTT
TRBV19	TRBJ2-7	TRBD1	.	CASSPTGIYEQYF	TGTGCCAGTAGCCCGACAGGGATCTACGAGCAGTACTTC
TRBV7-4	TRBJ1-1	.	.	CASSVPPHGANTEAFF	TGTGCCAGCAGCGTCCCCCCTCATGGGGCGAACACTGAAGCTTTCTTT
TRBV7-3	TRBJ2-1	TRBD2	.	CASSLFSGRLSEQFF	TGTGCCAGCAGCTTGTTTAGCGGGAGGTTGAGTGAGCAGTTCTTC
TRBV28	TRBJ2-7	.	.	CASSSSAGRQEQYF	TGTGCCAGCAGTTCGTCCGCGGGGCGCCAAGAGCAGTACTTC